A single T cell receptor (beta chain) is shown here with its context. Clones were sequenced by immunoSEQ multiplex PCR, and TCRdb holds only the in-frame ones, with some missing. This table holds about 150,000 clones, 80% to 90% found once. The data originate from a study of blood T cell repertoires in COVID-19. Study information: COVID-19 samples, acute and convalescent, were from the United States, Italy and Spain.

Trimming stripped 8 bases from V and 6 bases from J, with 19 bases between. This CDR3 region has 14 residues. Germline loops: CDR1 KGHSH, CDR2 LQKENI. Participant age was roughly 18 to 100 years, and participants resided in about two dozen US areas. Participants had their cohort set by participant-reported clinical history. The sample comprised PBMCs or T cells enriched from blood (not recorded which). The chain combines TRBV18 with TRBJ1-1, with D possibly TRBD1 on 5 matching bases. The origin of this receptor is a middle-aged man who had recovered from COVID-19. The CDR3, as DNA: TGTGCCAGCGCCTCTGATGGGGCGACCGCTGAAGCTTTCTTT. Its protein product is CASASDGATAEAFF.